Listed below are T cell receptor beta chains from one sample, sequenced in a study of regulatory T cells in long-lasting Graves disease. TCRdb re-called the multiplex PCR reads with MiXCR, one entry per CDR3 protein. The sample yields 250,000 to 300,000 distinct CDR3 sequences, about 17% seen once. This sample also belongs to another study, concerning T cells in Graves' hyperthyroidism and ophthalmopathy.

Sequenced material: peripheral blood mononuclear cells (PBMCs), taken at new diagnosis, from a patient treated with antithyroid drugs. These receptors all come from a woman under 40 with Graves disease. The CDR3 runs from the conserved cysteine through the conserved F or W. The D gene is left open where the match is weak. Expanded clones are given a class, and other clones once, few, many or no size at all.

TRBJ1-1 . TRBV18 many CASSRQSLAKNTEAFF TGTGCCAGCTCGCGGCAATCATTAGCAAAGAACACTGAAGCTTTCTTT
TRBJ1-1 . TRBV20-1 many CSAQIRGVRTEAFF TGCAGTGCTCAAATTCGGGGGGTAAGGACTGAAGCTTTCTTT
TRBJ1-2 . TRBV9 many CASSDPSTGLANYGYTF TGTGCCAGCAGCGACCCTTCTACAGGGTTAGCTAACTATGGCTACACCTTC
TRBJ2-3 TRBD1 TRBV5-1 . CASSPRDRDTDTQYF TGCGCCAGCAGCCCCCGGGACAGGGACACAGATACGCAGTATTTT
TRBJ2-1 . TRBV27 . CASSFDLGDNEQFF TGTGCCAGCAGTTTTGACCTCGGAGACAATGAGCAGTTCTTC
TRBJ1-5 TRBD1 TRBV6-4 . CASRPQGVLGNQPQHF TGTGCCAGCAGGCCACAGGGGGTGTTAGGCAATCAGCCCCAGCATTTT
TRBJ1-5 . TRBV6-1 many CAVLWGQILSNQPQHF TGTGCCGTTCTGTGGGGGCAGATACTTAGCAATCAGCCCCAGCATTTT
TRBJ2-7 . TRBV9 many CASSVDPMARYEQYF TGTGCCAGCAGCGTAGATCCGATGGCAAGGTACGAGCAGTACTTC
TRBJ1-4 . TRBV5-1 many CASSETSFGQEKLFF TGCGCCAGCAGCGAAACTAGTTTTGGGCAAGAAAAACTGTTTTTT
TRBJ2-7 . TRBV3-1 few CASSPFGIPLYEQYF TGTGCCAGCAGCCCTTTCGGCATTCCTCTCTACGAGCAGTACTTC
TRBJ1-1 . TRBV5-1 many CASSLTRSKMNTEAFF TGCGCCAGCAGCCTCACACGGAGTAAAATGAACACTGAAGCTTTCTTT
TRBJ1-2 . TRBV6-2/TRBV6-3 many CASSYSGTTNYGYTF TGTGCCAGCAGTTACTCAGGGACAACAAACTATGGCTACACCTTC
TRBJ2-1 TRBD1 TRBV7-9 . CASSHTTGDEQFF TGTGCCAGCAGCCATACCACAGGGGATGAGCAGTTCTTC
TRBJ2-7 . TRBV7-9 . CASSFTDSGEQYF TGTGCCAGCAGCTTCACCGATTCGGGGGAGCAGTACTTC
TRBJ2-7 . TRBV20-1 many CSASGAKTYEQYF TGCAGTGCTAGCGGGGCTAAGACCTACGAGCAGTACTTC
TRBJ2-5 TRBD2 TRBV12-3/TRBV12-4 many CASSLTGGGETQYF TGTGCCAGCAGTTTGACAGGCGGGGGGGAGACCCAGTACTTC
TRBJ1-1 TRBD1 TRBV7-2 many CASSLATGVPEAFF TGTGCCAGCAGCTTAGCGACAGGGGTCCCTGAAGCTTTCTTT
TRBJ1-2 . TRBV6-2/TRBV6-3 many CAVAGTYGYTF TGTGCCGTCGCGGGCACCTATGGCTACACCTTC
TRBJ1-1 . TRBV11-1 many CASSLDKGIGAFF TGTGCCAGCAGCTTAGATAAGGGGATTGGAGCTTTCTTT
TRBJ1-1 . TRBV6-1 . CASSDMGRSNTEAFF TGTGCCAGCAGTGATATGGGACGGTCGAACACTGAAGCTTTCTTT
TRBJ1-2 TRBD1 TRBV19 many CASSPGTGFIYGYTF TGTGCCAGTAGCCCCGGGACAGGATTTATCTATGGCTACACCTTC
TRBJ2-5 . TRBV3-1 many CASSQVGLRETQYF TGTGCCAGCAGCCAGGTAGGACTAAGAGAGACCCAGTACTTC
TRBJ1-2 TRBD1 TRBV5-4 many CASSSGQQNSYGYTF TGTGCCAGCAGCTCGGGACAGCAAAACAGCTATGGCTACACCTTC
TRBJ2-1 TRBD2 TRBV7-9 many CASSLGLATNEQFF TGTGCCAGCAGCTTGGGACTAGCAACGAATGAGCAGTTCTTC
TRBJ1-3 . TRBV18 many CASSSGQGNTIYF TGTGCCAGCTCATCGGGGCAGGGAAACACCATATATTTT
TRBJ2-7 . TRBV5-1 few CASSPDKAQTYEQYF TGCGCCAGCAGCCCCGACAAGGCTCAAACCTACGAGCAGTACTTC
TRBJ2-1 . TRBV4-1 many CASSQPGLSDEQFF TGCGCCAGCAGCCAACCGGGCCTTTCGGATGAGCAGTTCTTC
TRBJ2-1 . TRBV6-2/TRBV6-3 many CASSLGLSSYNEQFF TGTGCCAGCAGTTTAGGACTAAGCTCCTACAATGAGCAGTTCTTC
TRBJ2-1 . TRBV20-1 many CSARGGAYEQFF TGCAGTGCTAGAGGGGGCGCTTATGAGCAGTTCTTC
TRBJ1-1 TRBD1 TRBV28 many CASIEGAGTGSNFREAFF TGTGCCAGCATCGAGGGGGCCGGGACAGGGTCCAATTTTAGGGAAGCTTTCTTT
TRBJ1-1 . TRBV5-1 many CASSATGQVNTEAFF TGCGCCAGCAGCGCGACGGGACAAGTGAACACTGAAGCTTTCTTT
TRBJ2-7 TRBD1 TRBV12-3/TRBV12-4 many CASSSRDSNYEQYF TGTGCCAGCAGCTCACGGGACAGCAACTACGAGCAGTACTTC
TRBJ2-2 . TRBV6-1 many CASLLWGAYTGELFF TGTGCCAGCCTCCTCTGGGGGGCCTACACCGGGGAGCTGTTTTTT
TRBJ1-1 TRBD1 TRBV11-2 many CASSSNRGPNTEAFF TGTGCCAGCAGCTCCAACAGGGGGCCGAACACTGAAGCTTTCTTT
TRBJ1-1 . TRBV20-1 many CSARDRGSLDRYTEAFF TGCAGTGCTAGAGATAGGGGGTCGCTCGACCGTTACACTGAAGCTTTCTTT
TRBJ1-2 . TRBV11-2 . CASSPPEGYGYTF TGTGCCAGCAGCCCACCCGAGGGCTATGGCTACACCTTC
TRBJ1-1 . TRBV2 many CASNLEQLNTEAFF TGTGCCAGCAACTTAGAACAGCTGAACACTGAAGCTTTCTTT
TRBJ2-1 . TRBV6-2/TRBV6-3 . CASSYQSRDNEQFF TGTGCCAGCAGTTACCAGTCTCGGGACAATGAGCAGTTCTTC
TRBJ1-5 TRBD1 TRBV6-1 many CASSESGGGNQPQHF TGTGCCAGCAGTGAATCAGGGGGCGGCAATCAGCCCCAGCATTTT
TRBJ2-3 TRBD2 TRBV20-1 . CSALSGGPDTQYF TGCAGTGCGCTGAGCGGGGGCCCAGATACGCAGTATTTT
TRBJ2-5 TRBD2 TRBV27 many CASTPTGTSGQKRETQYF TGTGCCAGCACCCCAACCGGGACTAGCGGGCAAAAACGGGAGACCCAGTACTTC
TRBJ1-6 TRBD1 TRBV4-1 . CASSPQSGGYNSPLHF TGCGCCAGCAGCCCCCAGTCAGGGGGCTATAATTCACCCCTCCACTTT
TRBJ2-7 TRBD1 TRBV7-3 many CASSSDREAEQYF TGTGCCAGCAGCTCCGACAGGGAAGCCGAGCAGTACTTC
TRBJ1-6 . TRBV5-4 few CASSLDPYNSPLHF TGTGCCAGCAGCTTGGATCCGTATAATTCACCCCTCCACTTT
TRBJ2-7 . TRBV7-9 few CASSLEVAAYEEYF TGTGCCAGCAGCTTAGAGGTCGCCGCCTACGAGGAGTACTTC
TRBJ1-4 TRBD1 TRBV9 many CASSVGGQGNNEKLFF TGTGCCAGCAGCGTAGGCGGACAGGGGAATAATGAAAAACTGTTTTTT
TRBJ2-4 TRBD1 TRBV12-3/TRBV12-4 many CASSWRGDRLNIQYF TGTGCCAGCAGTTGGAGGGGGGACAGGCTAAACATTCAGTACTTC
TRBJ1-5 . TRBV20-1 many CSASRSDQPQHF TGCAGTGCTAGCCGGTCGGATCAGCCCCAGCATTTT
TRBJ2-5 . TRBV29-1 many CSVKLAQETQYF TGCAGCGTGAAACTGGCCCAAGAGACCCAGTACTTC
TRBJ2-7 . TRBV3-1 many CASSQAPPTYEQYF TGTGCCAGCAGCCAAGCTCCCCCCACCTACGAGCAGTACTTC
TRBJ2-7 TRBD1 TRBV15 many CATSRKRTGTYEQYF TGTGCCACCAGCAGAAAGCGGACAGGGACCTACGAGCAGTACTTC
TRBJ1-1 . TRBV4-1 many CASSRTGTQKNTEAFF TGCGCCAGCAGCCGGACCGGGACACAGAAGAACACTGAAGCTTTCTTT
TRBJ1-3 . TRBV5-1 . CASSLGYVGTGNTIYF TGCGCCAGCAGCTTGGGGTATGTGGGGACTGGAAACACCATATATTTT
TRBJ2-1 . TRBV7-9 many CASSLPLRGKSYNEQFF TGTGCCAGCAGCTTACCCCTCCGGGGAAAGTCCTACAATGAGCAGTTCTTC
TRBJ1-3 . TRBV4-1 . CASSQGRVSSGNTIYF TGCGCCAGCAGCCAAGGCAGGGTGAGCTCTGGAAACACCATATATTTT
TRBJ2-1 TRBD2 TRBV5-1 many CASSLTRTSGGDNEQFF TGCGCCAGCAGCCTAACACGGACTAGCGGGGGAGACAATGAGCAGTTCTTC
TRBJ1-2 . TRBV12-3/TRBV12-4 . CASSLIGQTYGYTF TGTGCCAGCAGTCTAATAGGGCAGACCTATGGCTACACCTTC
TRBJ2-2 . TRBV9 many CASSVPSLGGDTGELFF TGTGCCAGCAGCGTACCTTCATTGGGGGGCGACACCGGGGAGCTGTTTTTT
TRBJ1-2 . TRBV15 . CATSREGGRGYTF TGTGCCACCAGCAGAGAGGGCGGACGGGGCTACACCTTC
TRBJ2-7 . TRBV29-1 many CSVGGGGLGYEQYF TGCAGCGTGGGGGGAGGGGGCCTCGGATACGAGCAGTACTTC